This T cell receptor beta chain was captured in a study of CD8 T cells in ankylosing spondylitis. Notes on the study in general: It appeared that ankylosing spondylitis blood was characterized by a TCR beta motif of eight highly homologous variants. Both synovial fluid and blood in reactive arthritis had previously been reported to carry some motif variants. Disease-linked clones reportedly concentrated significantly in matched ankylosing spondylitis synovial fluid.

This clonotype was seen a few times. The antigen is undetermined. Construction of TCR beta libraries was performed using quantitative 5'-RACE with molecular barcodes. TCRdb processed the 5' RACE reads anew with MiXCR; each CDR3 protein has one entry. Among under 950,000 distinct CDR3 sequences listed, around 20% were seen once. Germline V gene sequence: CDR1 MGHRA, CDR2 YSYEKL. V lost 0 bases to trimming and J lost 0 bases, with 9 bases between them. The CDR3 is made up of 15 amino acids. Sequenced sample: blood, either unsorted or a sorted T cell fraction (not recorded which). The clonotype was recovered from a male donor with ankylosing spondylitis. V and J are TRBV4-1 and TRBJ2-7; D is unclear. The chain's CDR3 is CASSQEDTTSYEQYF. CDR3 in DNA: TGCGCCAGCAGCCAAGAAGATACGACCTCCTACGAGCAGTACTTC.